This T cell receptor beta chain was observed in a study of stem cell transplantation in POMP-related autoinflammatory disease. Study as a whole: Impaired MHC class I-dependent CD8+ differentiation was hypothesized from defective thymoproteasomes. Study-level findings and limits: PRAID patients trended toward lower TRB diversity and higher clonality in all analyzed T-cell subsets.

Profiled with immunoSEQ multiplex PCR; TCRdb holds only in-frame clones, not every one. The sample gives more than 20,000 clones, 82% of which show up once; 2.5% is in the top ten. Details on this clone: The antigen is unknown.

The clonotype comes from a human donor with POMP-related autoinflammation and immune dysregulation (PRAID). Source: CD4+ T cells from PBMCs, taken before stem cell transplantation.

The CDR3 region has the DNA TGCAGCGTTGAGTCCAGCACGTACACTGAAGCTTTCTTT. Encoded protein: CSVESSTYTEAFF. The genes are TRBV29-1 and TRBJ1-1, with D hard to call. V lost 3 bases and J lost 3, with 11 bases in between. Germline V gives CDR1 SQVTM, CDR2 ANQGSEA. The CDR3 runs 13 residues.